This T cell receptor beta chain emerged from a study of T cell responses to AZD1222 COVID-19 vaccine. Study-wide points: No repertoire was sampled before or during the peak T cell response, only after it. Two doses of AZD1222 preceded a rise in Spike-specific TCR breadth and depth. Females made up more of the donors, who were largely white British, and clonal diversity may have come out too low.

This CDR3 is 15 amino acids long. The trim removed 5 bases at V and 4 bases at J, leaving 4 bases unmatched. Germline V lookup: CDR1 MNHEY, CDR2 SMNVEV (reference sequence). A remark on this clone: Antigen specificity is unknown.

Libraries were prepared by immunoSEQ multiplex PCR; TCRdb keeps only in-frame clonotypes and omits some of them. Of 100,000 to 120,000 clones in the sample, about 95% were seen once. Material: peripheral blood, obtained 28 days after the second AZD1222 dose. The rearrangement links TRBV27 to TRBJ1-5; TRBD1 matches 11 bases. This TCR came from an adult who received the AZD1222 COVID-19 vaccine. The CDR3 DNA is TGTGCCAGCAGTAAGGGACAGGGGGGAAATCAGCCCCAGCATTTT. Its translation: CASSKGQGGNQPQHF.